Sequencing of this TCR beta chain was carried out in a study of regulatory T cells in long-lasting Graves disease. Germline V gene sequence: CDR1 MDHEN, CDR2 SYDVKM. Trimming took 3 bases from V and 3 from J, leaving 12 bases between them. The CDR3 spans 16 residues. Investigators prepared the TCR beta libraries by applying iRepertoire HTBI primers and Arm-PCR of CDR3 regions. TCRdb reanalysed the multiplex PCR reads using MiXCR and keeps one entry per CDR3 protein. Among 310,000 or so distinct CDR3 sequences listed, around 20% were seen once. Ten or more counts support this clonotype. The sample's time point: persistent/refractory GD, antithyroid drugs over 5 years with positive TRAb. TCR sequences were obtained from RNA taken from PBMCs.

This rearrangement joins TRBV28 to TRBJ1-6, with D possibly being TRBD1 (6 bases). This specimen consisted of peripheral blood mononuclear cells (PBMCs), obtained when the disease was refractory, from a patient treated with antithyroid drugs. The receptor comes from a female donor with Graves disease. CDR3: CASSLPLGHYNSPLHF. The CDR3 nucleotides are TGTGCCAGCAGTTTGCCTCTGGGACACTATAATTCACCCCTCCACTTT.